The rows below give T cell receptor beta chains drawn from one sample of a study of beta chain features in type 1 diabetes. Some clones are missing from TCRdb's copy, which holds only in-frame ones; the method was immunoSEQ multiplex PCR. The sample lists 300,000 to 350,000 clones, approximately 12% occurring once. Sequences were obtained from naive CD4+ T cells from blood. These receptors were collected from a woman between 18 and 29 years old with type 1 diabetes. Each CDR3 is given with its conserved first and last residue. The D gene is left open where the match is weak. A row's size may be missing; if present it is once, few, many or a size class.

v_gene	abundance	d_gene	j_gene	CDR3aa	CDR3nt
TRBV2	.	TRBD2	TRBJ2-7	CASRAWAGVYYEQYF	TGTGCCAGCAGAGCCTGGGCGGGAGTATACTACGAGCAGTACTTC
TRBV18	few	TRBD2	TRBJ2-3	CASSPLANRGDTQYF	TGTGCCAGCTCCCCACTAGCGAACCGAGGAGATACGCAGTATTTT
TRBV18	few	.	TRBJ1-1	CASSPQGLMNTEAFF	TGTGCCAGCTCACCCCAGGGTCTGATGAACACTGAAGCTTTCTTT
TRBV5-1	few	.	TRBJ2-1	CASSLVPGGIYEQFF	TGCGCCAGCAGCTTGGTACCAGGGGGGATCTATGAGCAGTTCTTC
TRBV19	.	.	TRBJ2-1	CASSMLTHNEQFF	TGTGCCAGTAGTATGCTGACTCACAATGAGCAGTTCTTC
TRBV5-8	few	.	TRBJ2-1	CASSFVTSEQFF	TGTGCCAGCAGCTTTGTGACTTCTGAGCAGTTCTTC
TRBV6-6	few	TRBD1	TRBJ2-3	CASRDRRRTDTQYF	TGTGCCAGCAGGGACAGGCGGCGCACAGATACGCAGTATTTT
TRBV6-5	.	.	TRBJ2-1	CASSSRLVGEQFF	TGTGCCAGCAGTTCAAGACTAGTTGGCGAGCAGTTCTTC
TRBV28	.	TRBD1	TRBJ1-2	CASSLGTGGGYTF	TGTGCCAGCAGTTTGGGGACAGGGGGTGGCTACACCTTC
TRBV11-2	.	.	TRBJ1-2	CASSLAAGEVGYTF	TGTGCCAGCAGCTTAGCTGCAGGGGAAGTAGGCTACACCTTC
TRBV5-4	.	TRBD1	TRBJ1-1	CASSVDRGRIGPTEAFF	TGTGCCAGCAGCGTTGACAGGGGGCGGATTGGTCCCACTGAAGCTTTCTTT
TRBV27	.	.	TRBJ2-3	CASSLGLGDTQYF	TGTGCCAGCAGTCTCGGCCTAGGAGATACGCAGTATTTT
TRBV28	.	.	TRBJ2-1	CASSLMPGVGYNEQFF	TGTGCCAGCAGTTTAATGCCAGGGGTAGGCTACAATGAGCAGTTCTTC
TRBV7-3	few	.	TRBJ1-1	CASSLGANTEAFF	TGTGCCAGCAGCTTGGGAGCTAACACTGAAGCTTTCTTT
TRBV30	.	.	TRBJ1-1	CAWTSRTEAFF	TGTGCCTGGACTTCGCGTACTGAAGCTTTCTTT
TRBV19	.	.	TRBJ1-1	CASSPGHLNTEAFF	TGTGCCAGTAGCCCCGGACATCTGAACACTGAAGCTTTCTTT
TRBV7-2	few	TRBD1	TRBJ2-4	CASRDRVQNIQYF	TGTGCCAGCAGGGACAGGGTACAAAACATTCAGTACTTC
TRBV10-3	few	.	TRBJ2-7	CAIMSTSEQYF	TGTGCCATCATGTCTACGTCCGAGCAGTACTTC
TRBV7-2	few	.	TRBJ2-3	CASSASKQGDTQYF	TGTGCCAGCAGCGCGAGCAAACAGGGAGATACGCAGTATTTT
TRBV11-2	.	TRBD2	TRBJ2-1	CASSTLSGTSGYNEQFF	TGTGCCAGCAGCACACTCTCCGGGACTAGCGGTTACAATGAGCAGTTCTTC
TRBV19	.	.	TRBJ1-1	CASSARQSTTFTEAFF	TGTGCCAGTAGTGCCCGACAGAGTACAACTTTCACTGAAGCTTTCTTT
TRBV6-5	few	.	TRBJ2-1	CASSYWSGAGNEQFF	TGTGCCAGCAGTTACTGGTCGGGAGCTGGCAATGAGCAGTTCTTC
TRBV5-4	.	TRBD2	TRBJ2-1	CASSLSGRSLGEQFF	TGTGCCAGCAGCTTGAGCGGGAGAAGTTTGGGTGAGCAGTTCTTC
TRBV7-9	few	TRBD2	TRBJ2-5	CASSLRTSGSPGETQYF	TGTGCCAGCAGCTTACGAACTAGCGGGAGCCCTGGGGAGACCCAGTACTTC
TRBV29-1	.	TRBD2	TRBJ2-1	CSVGRSGTSSYNEQFF	TGCAGCGTGGGCCGGTCCGGGACTAGCAGTTACAATGAGCAGTTCTTC
TRBV7-9	.	TRBD2	TRBJ2-1	CASSQTSGRAKYNEQFF	TGTGCCAGCAGCCAGACTAGCGGGAGGGCCAAATACAATGAGCAGTTCTTC
TRBV5-4	.	TRBD2	TRBJ2-3	CASSLGSGSGTDTQYF	TGTGCCAGCAGCTTGGGAAGCGGGAGTGGGACAGATACGCAGTATTTT
TRBV7-2	.	.	TRBJ2-3	CASSFSTDTQYF	TGTGCCAGCAGCTTCTCCACAGATACGCAGTATTTT
TRBV7-2	.	.	TRBJ1-1	CASSLSGLPMNTEAFF	TGTGCCAGCAGCTTATCCGGACTCCCAATGAACACTGAAGCTTTCTTT
TRBV11-3	few	TRBD2	TRBJ2-1	CASSSWGGNEQFF	TGTGCCAGCAGCTCCTGGGGGGGAAATGAGCAGTTCTTC
TRBV7-8	few	.	TRBJ2-3	CASSLGASTDTQYF	TGTGCCAGCAGCTTAGGTGCGAGCACAGATACGCAGTATTTT
TRBV11-2	few	.	TRBJ2-1	CASSLRRQTSYNEQFF	TGTGCCAGCAGCTTAAGGCGGCAGACCTCCTACAATGAGCAGTTCTTC
TRBV18	few	.	TRBJ2-1	CASSPRTGNEQFF	TGTGCCAGCTCACCACGGACTGGCAATGAGCAGTTCTTC
TRBV5-1	.	TRBD1	TRBJ1-2	CASSLGTGNYGYTF	TGCGCCAGCAGCTTGGGGACAGGGAACTATGGCTACACCTTC
TRBV7-9	few	TRBD1	TRBJ1-1	CASSLGQGSGEAFF	TGTGCCAGCAGCTTAGGACAGGGATCTGGTGAAGCTTTCTTT
TRBV7-3	few	.	TRBJ1-1	CASSSRGGTEAFF	TGTGCCAGCAGCTCCCGAGGTGGGACTGAAGCTTTCTTT